This TCR beta chain appears in the sequencing data of a study of shared clonotypes between healthy human individuals. Study overall: Per donor, CD8 memory used one plate, CD8 naive used two, CD4 memory used three and CD4 naive used three.

As to this clone: Its antigen is unknown.

The study's findings and limits: On the whole, naive subsets had larger estimated richness than memory subsets had. Sharing across a handful of donors was seen in approximately 5.2% of naive CD4 clonotypes.

Per sorted-subset replicate PCR, input was roughly 200 ng DNA, representing roughly 30,000 T cell genomes. Repertoires were generated with immunoSEQ multiplex PCR, while TCRdb's copy carries only in-frame clones and drops some. Of about a million clones in the sample, 65% to 80% are singletons; the top ten hold around 1.5%. Input material: memory CD4+ T cells sorted from blood. Subset described: CD45RA-negative fraction. The TCR comes from a man between 18 and 29 years old in good health.

The CDR3 coding sequence is TGTGCCAGCACCGGAGGACAGTCCTACGAGCAGTACTTC. Its protein product is CASTGGQSYEQYF. The rearrangement links TRBV2 to TRBJ2-7; a possible D gene is TRBD1 (6 bases). Germline lookup yields CDR1 SNHLY and CDR2 FYNNEI. This CDR3 region has 13 residues. V lost 7 bases and J 1 base, leaving 11 bases between the germline ends.